This T cell receptor beta chain derives from a study of T cell responses to AZD1222 COVID-19 vaccine. Sequencing was performed with immunoSEQ multiplex PCR; in TCRdb, only in-frame clones are kept and a portion is missing. The table has 100,000 to 150,000 clones, roughly 91% seen once. To note about this clone: No antigen is known for it.

General study findings and limits: It was only a handful of AZD1222 recipients who were seropositive at baseline. In the spike-specific TCR repertoire, nearly half reportedly target unmutated variant regions.

Germline V gene lookup returns CDR1 SQVTM and CDR2 ANQGSEA. The V and J ends lost 3 bases and 5 bases respectively, with 32 bases between them. The CDR3 runs to 20 residues. V usage is TRBV29-1 and J usage is TRBJ2-1; tentative D call: TRBD2 (6 bases). The sample was peripheral blood, taken on day 0 of MenACWY control vaccination. The receptor's source is an adult in good health. The CDR3 DNA follows: TGCAGCGTTGATGCGAGGCCAGGGAGGTTCCGGAGCTTATTCCACAATGAGCAGTTCTTC. Its protein is CSVDARPGRFRSLFHNEQFF.